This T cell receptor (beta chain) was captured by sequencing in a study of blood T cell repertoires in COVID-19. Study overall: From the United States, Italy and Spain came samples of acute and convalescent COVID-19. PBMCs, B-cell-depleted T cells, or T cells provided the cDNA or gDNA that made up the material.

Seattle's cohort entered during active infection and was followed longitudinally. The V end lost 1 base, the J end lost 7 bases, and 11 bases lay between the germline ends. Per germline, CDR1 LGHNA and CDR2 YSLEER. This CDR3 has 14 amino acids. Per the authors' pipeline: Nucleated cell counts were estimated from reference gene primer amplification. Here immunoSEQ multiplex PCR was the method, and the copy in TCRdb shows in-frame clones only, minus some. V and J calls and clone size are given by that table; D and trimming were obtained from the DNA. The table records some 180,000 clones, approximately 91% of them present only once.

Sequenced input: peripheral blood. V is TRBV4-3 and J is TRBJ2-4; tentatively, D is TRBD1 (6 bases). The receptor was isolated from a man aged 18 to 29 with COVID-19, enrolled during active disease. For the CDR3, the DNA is TGCGCCAGCAGCCAAGGGACAGACCCTAACATTCAGTACTTC. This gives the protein CASSQGTDPNIQYF.